Following are 27 T cell receptor beta chains from one sample sequenced in a study of blood T cell repertoires in COVID-19. Sequenced by immunoSEQ multiplex PCR; TCRdb stores in-frame clones only, minus some. The sample lists over 130,000 clones, roughly 80% occurring once. The sequencing sample was made of peripheral blood. The receptor set was obtained from a woman aged 50 to 65 with active or convalescent COVID-19.

The chain is built from TRBV3-1 (or the pseudogene TRBV3-2) and TRBJ1-6; D is perhaps TRBD1 (5 bases). Germline values: CDR1 LGHDT, CDR2 YNNKEL (reference sequence). V was clipped by 1 base and J by 11 bases, with 12 bases between them. This CDR3 has 14 amino acids. For the CDR3, the DNA is TGTGCCAGCAGCCAAGGGGGACTGGGGACACCCCTCCACTTT. Protein sequence: CASSQGGLGTPLHF.

The genes are TRBV27 and TRBJ1-2; no definite D call. The germline V gene encodes CDR1 MNHEY and CDR2 SMNVEV (reference sequence). The CDR3 consists of 15 residues. The ends were cut back, 6 bases at V and 7 bases at J, with 21 bases in the middle. This CDR3 is CASSSVRWRTSGYTF. The CDR3 coding sequence is TGTGCCAGCAGCTCGGTGCGGTGGAGGACTAGTGGCTACACCTTC.

J is TRBJ1-5 and V is TRBV6-5, with 7 bases matching TRBD1. Per the germline V gene, CDR1 is MNHEY and CDR2 is SVGAGI. Trimming at V came to 4 bases and at J to 13 bases, leaving 7 bases not matched to a gene. The CDR3 spans 12 residues. CDR3 nucleotide sequence: TGTGCCAGCAGTTCGGAGACAGGGCCTCAGCATTTT. This gives the protein CASSSETGPQHF.

The chain couples TRBV15 to TRBJ2-7; perhaps TRBD1 as D (5 bases). Germline V gene data show CDR1 as LNHNV and CDR2 as YYDKDF (reference sequence). This CDR3 is 14 amino acids long. V lost 1 base, J lost 3 bases, and 10 bases lay in between. The CDR3 loop reads CATSRGRTRYEQYF. The CDR3 DNA reads TGTGCCACCAGCAGAGGAAGGACACGCTACGAGCAGTACTTC.

This clone was found once. The V call is TRBV6-5, the J call TRBJ1-4; the D is unclear. The CDR3 totals 14 residues. Germline V gene data show CDR1 as MNHEY and CDR2 as SVGAGI. Deletions cut 6 bases from V and 7 bases from J, with 15 bases between. Written as DNA, the CDR3 is TGTGCCAGCAGGGGTTCCGAGGCAGCTGAAAAACTGTTTTTT. Protein: CASRGSEAAEKLFF.

The chain couples TRBV6-5 to TRBJ1-5; tentative D call: TRBD1 (6 bases). Germline-derived CDR1 and CDR2 are MNHEY and SVGAGI. Trimming removed 6 bases from V and 0 bases from J, with 12 bases in between. The CDR3 totals 15 residues. The CDR3, as DNA: TGTGCCAGCAGCCAGACAGGTAATAGCAATCAGCCCCAGCATTTT. Its translation: CASSQTGNSNQPQHF.

V usage is TRBV7-2 and J usage is TRBJ2-7; a weak D match, TRBD2 (6 bases). The CDR3 runs 16 residues. Per germline, CDR1 SGHTA and CDR2 FQGNSA. The V end lost 3 bases, the J end lost 4 bases, and 19 bases lay between the germline ends. Here the CDR3 reads CASSFSIYGSRYEQYF. The CDR3, as DNA: TGTGCCAGCAGCTTTAGCATTTACGGGAGTCGGTACGAGCAGTACTTC. The whole variable domain, remainder taken from reference TRBV7-2 and TRBJ2-7, is GAGVSQSPSNKVTEKGKDVELRCDPISGHTALYWYRQSLGQGLEFLIYFQGNSAPDKSGLPSDRFSAERTGGSVSTLTIQRTQQEDSAVYLCASSFSIYGSRYEQYFGPGTRLTVT.

The sample holds one count of this clone. This chain links TRBV7-9 with TRBJ1-1; D is possibly TRBD1 (6 bases). The length of the CDR3 is 14 residues. Germline CDR1 reads SEHNR; CDR2 reads FQNEAQ (reference sequence). V was pared by 5 bases and J by 1 base, with 11 bases between. CDR3 protein: CASSAGDGNTEAFF. The CDR3, as DNA: TGTGCCAGCAGCGCAGGGGACGGGAACACTGAAGCTTTCTTT. Drawing the rest from reference TRBV7-9 and TRBJ1-1, the complete variable domain is DTGVSQNPRHKITKRGQNVTFRCDPISEHNRLYWYRQTLGQGPEFLTYFQNEAQLEKSRLLSDRFSAERPKGSFSTLEIQRTEQGDSAMYLCASSAGDGNTEAFFGQGTRLTVV.

The chain carries TRBV5-1 and TRBJ1-4; 9 nucleotides agree with TRBD1. The trim removed 4 bases at V and 5 bases at J, leaving 6 bases unmatched. This CDR3 is 15 amino acids long. The germline gives CDR1 SGHRS, CDR2 YFSETQ. The CDR3 here is CASSPGTGMNEKLFF. For the CDR3, the DNA is TGCGCCAGCAGCCCGGGGACAGGGATGAATGAAAAACTGTTTTTT.

The CDR3 sequence: CASSEDREGGELFF. As DNA, the CDR3 is TGTGCCAGCAGTGAGGACAGGGAGGGCGGGGAGCTGTTTTTT. The chain has TRBV2 and TRBJ2-2; a weak D match, TRBD1 (8 bases). This CDR3 comprises 14 residues. V was clipped by 3 bases and J by 7 bases, with 12 bases between them. Germline CDR1 and CDR2: SNHLY and FYNNEI.

The chain recombines TRBV4-3 with TRBJ1-3, with 10 positions matching TRBD1. The ends lost 2 bases at V and 2 bases at J; junction bases unmatched: 12. Germline-derived CDR1 and CDR2 are LGHNA and YSLEER. This CDR3 has 19 residues. The DNA for the CDR3 is TGCGCCAGCAGCCAACGCAGGACAGGGGGAAGTTTCACTGGAAACACCATATATTTT. It yields the protein CASSQRRTGGSFTGNTIYF.

The rearrangement joins TRBV2 to TRBJ1-2; 9 bases map to TRBD1. Germline CDR1 SNHLY, CDR2 FYNNEI. The CDR3 sequence is 15 residues long. V gave up 10 bases and J gave up 3 bases; unmatched junction bases: 12. The CDR3, as DNA: TGTGCCATCCAGCTGGGACAGGGTCCGGACTATGGCTACACCTTC. Translating it yields CAIQLGQGPDYGYTF.

V gene TRBV2 combines with J gene TRBJ1-2, with D possibly being TRBD1 (6 bases). The CDR3 consists of 14 residues. The V gene's germline CDR1 is SNHLY and CDR2 FYNNEI. Trimming removed 8 bases from V and 8 bases from J, with 21 bases in between. CDR3 bases: TGTGCCAGCCTCGGGGGGCAGGCTTCGAGGGGCTACACCTTC. This encodes CASLGGQASRGYTF.

The chain combines TRBV6-1 with TRBJ1-5, with D maybe TRBD1 (5 bases). This CDR3 spans 17 amino acids. Trimming took 2 bases from V and 1 from J, leaving 15 bases between them. CDR1 is MNHNS, CDR2 SASEGT, per germline. DNA for the CDR3: TGTGCCAGCAGTGAATTGATGAGGGGAGGGAGCAATCAGCCCCAGCATTTT. Protein sequence: CASSELMRGGSNQPQHF.

This chain uses TRBV5-1 with TRBJ1-6; TRBD1 might be the D (5 bases). The CDR3 is 14 residues long. The germline V and J ends were trimmed by 6 bases and 8 bases, with 15 bases remaining between them. Germline lookup yields CDR1 SGHRS and CDR2 YFSETQ. The DNA of the CDR3 is TGCGCCAGCACCCGGGAGGGGAGTGATTCACCCCTCCACTTT. It translates to CASTREGSDSPLHF.

This chain links TRBV19 with TRBJ2-1, with D possibly being TRBD2 (5 bases). The germline V and J ends were trimmed by 6 bases and 10 bases, with 16 bases remaining between them. Germline CDR1 reads LNHDA; CDR2 reads SQIVND (reference sequence). The CDR3 extends over 13 amino acids. This CDR3 reads CASRERRGREQFF. CDR3 in DNA: TGTGCCAGTAGGGAGCGGAGAGGGCGGGAGCAGTTCTTC.

The CDR3, as DNA: TGCAGCGTCTCCCGGGGTTTAGCGGGAGGTGGCAATGAGCAGTTCTTC. Residues: CSVSRGLAGGGNEQFF. This chain connects TRBV29-1 to TRBJ2-1, with 10 bases that match TRBD2. Germline V CDR1 and CDR2: SQVTM, ANQGSEA. The junction had 14 bases not matched to a gene; V was cut back by 6 bases and J by 6 bases. This CDR3 comprises 16 residues.

The genes are TRBV7-9 and TRBJ1-2; no reliable D call. V lost 4 bases and J 4 bases, leaving 7 bases between the germline ends. This CDR3 contains 12 residues. From germline, CDR1 is SEHNR and CDR2 FQNEAQ (reference sequence). CDR3 DNA sequence: TGTGCCAGCAGCTCAGACACCTATGGCTACACCTTC. This sequence encodes CASSSDTYGYTF.

This rearrangement joins TRBV10-3 to TRBJ2-7; D may be TRBD1 (5 bases). The germline V gene has CDR1 ENHRY and CDR2 SYGVKD. Trimming removed 2 bases from V and 4 bases from J, with 6 bases in between. CDR3 length: 12 amino acids. The CDR3 DNA follows: TGTGCCATCAGTGAGGGGGCTTACGAGCAGTACTTC. Its translation: CAISEGAYEQYF.

The rearrangement uses TRBV6-4 and TRBJ2-1, with 15 bases that match TRBD2. The CDR3 consists of 16 residues. CDR1 and CDR2 from the germline V gene are MRHNA and SNTAGT. J gave up 5 bases and V 4 bases, and 3 bases lay outside the gene matches. CDR3 amino acids: CASSARTSGGDNEQFF. The CDR3 region has the DNA TGTGCCAGCAGTGCCCGGACTAGCGGGGGGGACAATGAGCAGTTCTTC.

The chain is built from TRBV19 and TRBJ1-1, with 9 bases lining up with TRBD1. There are 13 residues in the CDR3. V shed 7 bases and J 3 bases; nucleotides not matched to a gene: 3. The germline V gene has CDR1 LNHDA and CDR2 SQIVND (reference sequence). CDR3 residues: CASKRDRDTEAFF. The DNA of the CDR3 is TGTGCCAGTAAACGGGACAGGGACACTGAAGCTTTCTTT.

This clone was picked up a small number of times. This chain joins TRBV5-6 and TRBJ1-3, with a possible D match to TRBD1 (6 bases). This CDR3 has 17 residues. V was clipped by 1 base and J by 0 bases, with 14 bases between them. Germline V gives CDR1 SGHDT, CDR2 YYEEEE. The CDR3 is CASSLPRQVDSGNTIYF. The CDR3 DNA sequence: TGTGCCAGCAGCTTGCCCCGACAGGTCGACTCTGGAAACACCATATATTTT.

The CDR3 protein is CASGLAPGDTEAFF. DNA for the CDR3: TGTGCTAGTGGTTTGGCCCCGGGGGACACTGAAGCTTTCTTT. V usage is TRBV12-5 and J usage is TRBJ1-1, with D possibly TRBD1 on 5 matching bases. V was cut by 1 base and J by 3 bases, with 9 bases left in between. The germline V gene has CDR1 LGHNT and CDR2 FRNRAP. The CDR3 sequence is 14 residues long.

The chain recombines TRBV4-3 with TRBJ2-7; D is perhaps TRBD1 (5 bases). CDR3 length: 15 amino acids. Trimming stripped 1 base from V and 0 bases from J, with 10 bases between. The V gene's germline CDR1 is LGHNA and CDR2 YSLEER. CDR3 nucleotide sequence: TGCGCCAGCAGCCAAGGTTGGGGCAGCTCCTACGAGCAGTACTTC. Its protein is CASSQGWGSSYEQYF.

This chain's CDR3 is CSASILATQETQYF. As DNA, the CDR3 is TGCAGTGCGAGTATATTAGCGACTCAAGAGACCCAGTACTTC. V usage is TRBV20-1 and J usage is TRBJ2-5; possibly TRBD2 for D (5 bases). With 6 bases removed from V and 2 bases from J, the gap between germline ends came to 16 bases. The CDR3 covers 14 residues. Germline V gene lookup returns CDR1 DFQATT and CDR2 SNEGSKA (reference sequence).

This clone was observed a few times. The chain joins TRBV3-1 (or the pseudogene TRBV3-2) to TRBJ2-4; D is possibly TRBD2 (5 bases). Trimming stripped 4 bases from V and 6 bases from J, with 13 bases between. This CDR3 is built from 14 residues. CDR1 is LGHDT, CDR2 YNNKEL, per germline (reference sequence). The CDR3 region has the DNA TGTGCCAGCAGCCCCACGGGGAGCGGAAACATTCAGTACTTC. Its protein is CASSPTGSGNIQYF.

At least ten counts were recorded for this clone. V gene TRBV15 combines with J gene TRBJ1-1, with TRBD1 matching 9 bases. The CDR3 contains 15 residues. Germline V lookup: CDR1 LNHNV, CDR2 YYDKDF (reference sequence). Trimming removed 4 bases from V and 3 bases from J; junction bases left unmatched: 6. The CDR3 DNA follows: TGTGCCACCAGCAAAGGACAGGGGAGGGACACTGAAGCTTTCTTT. This gives the protein CATSKGQGRDTEAFF.